Shown below are 14 T cell receptor beta chains from a single sample sequenced in a study of cytotoxic CD8 clonotypes in ibrutinib-treated CLL. Clones were read by immunoSEQ multiplex PCR, and TCRdb kept only the in-frame ones, dropping some. Of roughly 50,000 clones listed, roughly three fifths are singletons. The source material was PBMCs, sampled after 24 months of ibrutinib treatment. The receptors derive from a human donor with chronic lymphocytic leukemia.

The chain is built from TRBV6-1 and TRBJ2-7; maybe TRBD1 (5 bases). Trimming removed 5 bases at V and 1 base at J, with 15 bases between. This CDR3 contains 15 residues. From germline, CDR1 is MNHNS and CDR2 SASEGT. The CDR3 loop is CASSPMAGSSYEQYF. CDR3 coding DNA: TGTGCCAGCAGTCCCATGGCAGGGTCATCCTACGAGCAGTACTTC.

The chain links TRBV6-5 to TRBJ2-6; weak D call: TRBD1 (6 bases). Germline CDR1 is MNHEY and CDR2 is SVGAGI. This CDR3 has 14 amino acids. This CDR3 reads CGARGISGANVLTF. CDR3 nucleotide sequence: TGTGGGGCGAGGGGGATCTCTGGGGCCAACGTCCTGACTTTC.

The chain has TRBV4-2 and TRBJ1-5, with D possibly TRBD1 on 5 matching bases. This CDR3 is 13 amino acids long. The V and J ends lost 2 bases and 11 bases respectively, with 13 bases between them. Germline loops: CDR1 LGHNA, CDR2 YNFKEQ. The CDR3 DNA follows: TGTGCCAGCAGCCAAACCCGAGGGGTGACCCAGCATTTT. Translated: CASSQTRGVTQHF.

This chain uses TRBV7-8 with TRBJ2-2; 9 bases agree with TRBD2. With V trimmed by 2 bases and J by 0 bases, 10 bases remained unmatched. Germline values: CDR1 SGHVS, CDR2 FQNEAQ. The CDR3 covers 19 residues. CDR3 in amino acids: CASSLRPSGATTNTGELFF. The CDR3 DNA reads as TGTGCCAGCAGCTTACGTCCTAGCGGGGCTACCACGAACACCGGGGAGCTGTTTTTT.

J is TRBJ1-1 and V is TRBV5-1; D unresolved. Trimming took off 4 bases at V and 3 bases at J, with 10 bases between the two ends. CDR1 and CDR2 (germline): SGHRS, YFSETQ. The CDR3 runs 13 residues. The chain's CDR3 is CASSLQMDTEAFF. The DNA for the CDR3 is TGCGCCAGCAGCCTCCAGATGGACACTGAAGCTTTCTTT. Full variable domain (remainder filled in from reference TRBV5-1 and TRBJ1-1): KAGVTQTPRYLIKTRGQQVTLSCSPISGHRSVSWYQQTPGQGLQFLFEYFSETQRNKGNFPGRFSGRQFSNSRSEMNVSTLELGDSALYLCASSLQMDTEAFFGQGTRLTVV.

The chain recombines TRBV5-1 with TRBJ1-2; no firm D call. The ends were cut back, 4 bases at V and 7 bases at J, with 14 bases in the middle. The CDR3 runs to 13 residues. The germline V gene has CDR1 SGHRS and CDR2 YFSETQ. This chain's CDR3 is CASSAISLRGYTF. The CDR3 DNA reads TGCGCCAGCAGCGCAATTTCCCTGCGTGGCTACACCTTC.

The chain couples TRBV5-5 to TRBJ2-2, with D perhaps matching TRBD1 (5 bases). CDR1 SGHKS and CDR2 YYEKEE come from the germline V gene (reference sequence). Trimming removed 3 bases from V and 0 bases from J, with 12 bases in between. The length of the CDR3 is 16 residues. CDR3 in DNA: TGTGCCAGCAGCTCTGGACAAAGAACGAACACCGGGGAGCTGTTTTTT. Translating it yields CASSSGQRTNTGELFF.

This clone was picked up a small number of times. The identical CDR3 is also encoded by other nucleotide sequences in the sample. V gene TRBV5-1 combines with J gene TRBJ2-7; 16 bases agree with TRBD2. CDR3 length: 22 residues. Looked up from germline, CDR1 is SGHRS and CDR2 is YFSETQ. V trimming: 4 bases; J trimming: 2 bases; junction bases outside the gene matches: 21. CDR3 nucleotide sequence: TGCGCCAGCAGCGCCTGGGGTAGCCGGACGGGACTAGCGGGGGGGACAACCTACGAGCAGTACTTC. Protein: CASSAWGSRTGLAGGTTYEQYF. Variable domain in full (rest from reference TRBV5-1 and TRBJ2-7): KAGVTQTPRYLIKTRGQQVTLSCSPISGHRSVSWYQQTPGQGLQFLFEYFSETQRNKGNFPGRFSGRQFSNSRSEMNVSTLELGDSALYLCASSAWGSRTGLAGGTTYEQYFGPGTRLTVT.

This clone was counted a few times. The rearrangement joins TRBV2 to TRBJ1-6; 8 bases fit TRBD1. CDR1 SNHLY and CDR2 FYNNEI come from the germline V gene. V lost 5 bases to trimming and J lost 7 bases; unmatched junction nucleotides: 4. The CDR3 contains 14 residues. The CDR3 nucleotides read TGTGCCAGCAGTATAACAGGGGGGAATTCACCCCTCCACTTT. Protein: CASSITGGNSPLHF.

V usage is TRBV11-2 and J usage is TRBJ2-1, with a possible D match to TRBD2 (6 bases). The germline V gene has CDR1 SGHAT and CDR2 FQNNGV. This CDR3 comprises 17 residues. Between the trimmed V and J ends, which lost 0 bases and 2 bases, there was a span of 14 bases. This chain's CDR3 is CASSLEASARTYNEQFF. The CDR3 bases are TGTGCCAGCAGCTTAGAGGCTAGCGCTAGGACCTACAATGAGCAGTTCTTC.

CDR3 DNA sequence: TGTGCCAGCAGGGCTCATAGCGGGGGGAGCCAAGAGACCCAGTACTTC. This gives the protein CASRAHSGGSQETQYF. The chain recombines TRBV2 with TRBJ2-5; 10 bases fit TRBD2. CDR1 and CDR2 (germline): SNHLY, FYNNEI. Trimming removed 6 bases from V and 1 base from J; junction bases left unmatched: 8. CDR3 length equals 16 residues.

The chain couples TRBV10-2 to TRBJ2-7; 7 bases match TRBD2. J gave up 8 bases and V 4 bases, and 8 bases lay outside the gene matches. CDR3 length: 13 residues. Germline values: CDR1 WSHSY, CDR2 SAAADI. The DNA of the CDR3 is TGCGCCAGCAGTGCAGGCAGGGAGGGCCAGCAGTACTTC. This encodes CASSAGREGQQYF.

This chain joins TRBV6-1 and TRBJ2-5; D call uncertain. V gave up 4 bases and J gave up 6 bases, with 12 bases separating them. CDR1 MNHNS and CDR2 SASEGT come from the germline V gene. This CDR3 spans 13 amino acids. CDR3 in amino acids: CASSGRLGQTQYF. The CDR3 DNA sequence: TGTGCCAGCAGTGGGCGTCTAGGGCAGACCCAGTACTTC.

The rearrangement joins TRBV6-5 to TRBJ2-2; D is possibly TRBD2 (6 bases). This CDR3 comprises 14 residues. Between the trimmed V and J ends, which lost 8 bases and 1 base, there was a span of 11 bases. The germline gives CDR1 MNHEY, CDR2 SVGAGI. Written as DNA, the CDR3 is TGTGCCAGCGCGGGGCTAGTGAACACCGGGGAGCTGTTTTTT. Its protein product is CASAGLVNTGELFF.